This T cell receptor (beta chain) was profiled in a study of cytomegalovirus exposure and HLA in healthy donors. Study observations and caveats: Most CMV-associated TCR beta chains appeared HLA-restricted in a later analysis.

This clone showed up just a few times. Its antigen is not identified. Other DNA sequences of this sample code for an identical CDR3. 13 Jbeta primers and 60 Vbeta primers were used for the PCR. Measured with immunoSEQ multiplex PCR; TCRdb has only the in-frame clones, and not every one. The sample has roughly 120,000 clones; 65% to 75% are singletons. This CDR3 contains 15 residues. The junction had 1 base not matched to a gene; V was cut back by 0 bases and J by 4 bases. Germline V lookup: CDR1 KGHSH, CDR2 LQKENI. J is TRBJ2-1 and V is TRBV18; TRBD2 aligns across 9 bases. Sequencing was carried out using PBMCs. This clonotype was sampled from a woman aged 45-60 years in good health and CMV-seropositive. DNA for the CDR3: TGTGCCAGCTCACCACCCAGCGGGGGGTACAATGAGCAGTTCTTC. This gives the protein CASSPPSGGYNEQFF.